The 23 T cell receptor beta chains given below trace back to one sample, sequenced in a study of T cell repertoires in cytomegalovirus infection (dated by TCRdb to about 2019). Reads for this sample came from an Illumina HiSeq 1500. Clones were called with MiXCR by TCRdb after fastp trimmed the public reads at Q25, and only in-frame beta chains were retained. Records with the same CDR3 protein are collapsed into one entry carrying the most frequent genes and DNA. The sample has about 700,000 distinct CDR3 sequences on record, around 32% of them singletons. The top ten clones comprise about 20% of the sample. Explained via the paper, the treatment or condition label denotes: in vitro stimulation with specific CMV peptide epitopes to enrich CMV-specific T cells. No antigen is known for these receptors. The sequencing here drew on cultured PBMCs, taken from culture after CMV antigen stimulation. These receptor sequences come from a human donor in good health (CMV status not recorded). Some clones in this sample may be carry-over from other donors' samples.

This clonotype was counted at least ten times. The rearrangement links TRBV7-6 to TRBJ2-3, with D tentatively TRBD1 (5 bases). V lost 1 base, J lost 3 bases, and 11 bases lay in between. This CDR3 has 15 amino acids. Germline assignment: CDR1 SGHVS and CDR2 FNYEAQ. CDR3 in amino acids: CASSLGSGWTDTQYF. The CDR3 DNA reads TGTGCCAGCAGCTTAGGGTCAGGGTGGACAGATACGCAGTATTTT.

CDR3 DNA: TGCAGTGCCCGGACATTGACTAGCGGGGACTTTCGAGGAGAGACCCAGTACTTC. Protein sequence: CSARTLTSGDFRGETQYF. V and J are TRBV20-1 and TRBJ2-5, with 11 bases lining up with TRBD2. Germline values: CDR1 DFQATT, CDR2 SNEGSKA (reference sequence). The CDR3 extends over 18 amino acids. Trimming removed 6 bases from V and 4 bases from J; junction bases left unmatched: 19.

This chain uses TRBV7-2 with TRBJ2-7; 10 bases agree with TRBD2. V lost 8 bases, J lost 7 bases, and 8 bases stayed unmatched. This CDR3 is built from 13 residues. CDR1 and CDR2 (germline): SGHTA, FQGNSA. This CDR3 is CASGSGGAREQYF. CDR3 DNA: TGTGCCAGCGGAAGCGGGGGGGCGCGGGAGCAGTACTTC.

This clonotype was seen only a few times. The rearrangement joins TRBV30 to TRBJ2-1; weak D call: TRBD2 (5 bases). V lost 8 bases and J lost 2, with 16 bases in between. The CDR3 length is 14 residues. Germline V gives CDR1 GTSNPN, CDR2 SVGIG (reference sequence). The CDR3 DNA reads as TGTGCCAGCCGAGGCTACGGGGCCTACAATGAGCAGTTCTTC. Amino acid sequence: CASRGYGAYNEQFF. Looking up the rest from reference TRBV30 and TRBJ2-1 gives the full variable domain: SQTIHQWPATLVQPVGSPLSLECTVEGTSNPNLYWYRQAAGRGLQLLFYSVGIGQISSEVPQNLSASRPQDRQFILSSKKLLLSDSGFYLCASRGYGAYNEQFFGPGTRLTVL.

The CDR3 coding sequence is TGTGCCAGCAGTTCCTCCGGGACTTTGGCGTACTTC. Its protein is CASSSSGTLAYF. The chain employs TRBV6-2 or TRBV6-3 and TRBJ2-7; tentative D call: TRBD2 (6 bases). The germline CDR1 and CDR2 sequences are MNHEY and SVGEGT. The CDR3 spans 12 residues. Trimming cost V 4 bases and J 12 bases, with 16 bases left between them.

The chain carries TRBV27 and TRBJ1-6; no definite D call. The CDR3 sequence is 14 residues long. Germline V lookup: CDR1 MNHEY, CDR2 SMNVEV (reference sequence). V was trimmed by 3 bases and J by 7 bases, leaving 10 bases between them. Here the CDR3 reads CASSFAVRNSPLHF. In DNA, the CDR3 is TGTGCCAGCAGTTTCGCAGTACGCAATTCACCCCTCCACTTT.

This clonotype was observed many times. V is TRBV7-2 and J is TRBJ1-2; D remains unclear. Germline loops: CDR1 SGHTA, CDR2 FQGNSA. Trimming pared 2 bases from V and 8 bases from J, leaving 12 bases between. CDR3 length: 13 amino acids. The CDR3 here is CASSLWLLWGYTF. CDR3 nucleotide sequence: TGTGCCAGCAGCTTATGGCTCCTTTGGGGCTACACCTTC.

This sequence joins TRBV11-2 and TRBJ1-2, with 9 positions matching TRBD1. In germline, CDR1 is SGHAT, CDR2 FQNNGV. J was trimmed by 2 bases and V by 5 bases; bases with no gene match: 6. This CDR3 has 15 residues. The CDR3 DNA reads TGTGCCAGCAGCCCTCGTGGGACAGGGAACTATGGCTACACCTTC. Residues: CASSPRGTGNYGYTF.

This clonotype was observed at least ten times. V is TRBV7-2 and J is TRBJ2-7; the D gene is possibly TRBD2 (6 bases). V was pared by 5 bases and J by 0 bases, with 11 bases between. The CDR3 runs 14 residues. From germline, CDR1 is SGHTA and CDR2 FQGNSA. CDR3 bases: TGTGCCAGCAGCGGTAGCGGAAGCTCCTACGAGCAGTACTTC. Its translation: CASSGSGSSYEQYF. Full variable domain (outside the CDR3, taken from reference TRBV7-2 and TRBJ2-7): GAGVSQSPSNKVTEKGKDVELRCDPISGHTALYWYRQSLGQGLEFLIYFQGNSAPDKSGLPSDRFSAERTGGSVSTLTIQRTQQEDSAVYLCASSGSGSSYEQYFGPGTRLTVT.

This chain connects TRBV11-3 to TRBJ2-2; D is unresolved. Looked up from germline, CDR1 is SGHNT and CDR2 is YENEEA. The CDR3 is 15 amino acids. Trimming removed 9 bases at V and 10 bases at J, with 24 bases between. CDR3 in DNA: TGTGCCAGTGCCTATGCCCCCGCCAATTGTGAGGAGCTGTTTTTT. Encoded protein: CASAYAPANCEELFF. The full variable domain, in which reference TRBV11-3 and TRBJ2-2 provide the parts outside the CDR3, is EAGVVQSPRYKIIEKKQPVAFWCNPISGHNTLYWYLQNLGQGPELLIRYENEEAVDDSQLPKDRFSAERLKGVDSTLKIQPAELGDSAVYLCASAYAPANCEELFFGEGSRLTVL.

This clonotype was observed a single time. CDR3 residues: CASSLVLWGAGELFF. For the CDR3, the DNA is TGTGCCAGCAGCTTAGTGTTATGGGGGGCCGGGGAGCTGTTTTTT. This sequence joins TRBV7-2 and TRBJ2-2; D may be TRBD2 (6 bases). Deletions cut 1 base from V and 6 bases from J, with 12 bases between. This CDR3 has 15 residues. Germline V gene data show CDR1 as SGHTA and CDR2 as FQGNSA.

There are a few counts of this clonotype. The chain recombines TRBV19 with TRBJ1-1; the match to TRBD1 covers 9 bases. The CDR3 length is 16 residues. The germline V gene has CDR1 LNHDA and CDR2 SQIVND (reference sequence). J was trimmed by 7 bases and V by 4 bases; bases with no gene match: 13. The CDR3 sequence: CASSRATGQGFNEAFF. The CDR3 DNA follows: TGTGCCAGTAGTAGGGCCACGGGACAGGGCTTTAATGAAGCTTTCTTT. The complete variable domain, with remaining parts taken from reference TRBV19 and TRBJ1-1, reads DGGITQSPKYLFRKEGQNVTLSCEQNLNHDAMYWYRQDPGQGLRLIYYSQIVNDFQKGDIAEGYSVSREKKESFPLTVTSAQKNPTAFYLCASSRATGQGFNEAFFGQGTRLTVV.

This clonotype was detected only a few times. The chain couples TRBV12-3 or TRBV12-4 to TRBJ1-2; D remains unclear. V lost 5 bases, J lost 4 bases, and 14 bases lay in between. The CDR3 has 14 residues. This CDR3 reads CASSVVLSFYGYTF. DNA of the CDR3: TGTGCCAGCAGTGTGGTCCTTTCTTTCTATGGCTACACCTTC.

This clonotype has just a few counts. V and J are TRBV12-3 or TRBV12-4 and TRBJ2-3, with TRBD2 identical over 7 bases. With 3 bases clipped from V and 3 bases from J, the junction kept 9 bases outside the gene matches. This CDR3 has 16 amino acids. This chain's CDR3 is CASSLVFMRGTDTQYF. The CDR3 DNA sequence: TGTGCCAGCAGTTTGGTCTTTATGCGGGGGACAGATACGCAGTATTTT.

The chain recombines TRBV27 with TRBJ1-1, with D possibly matching TRBD1 (5 bases). The germline V gene has CDR1 MNHEY and CDR2 SMNVEV (reference sequence). V lost 6 bases, J lost 4 bases, and 12 bases lay in between. This CDR3 contains 13 residues. CDR3 bases: TGTGCCAGCAGGTTGGGGGGAGGCACTGAAGCTTTCTTT. Translated, it gives CASRLGGGTEAFF.

This clonotype has a handful of counts. This chain joins TRBV5-8 and TRBJ1-5; TRBD1 agrees at 7 bases. V lost 1 base and J lost 6; bases outside the gene matches: 7. Germline CDR1 is SGHTS and CDR2 is YDEGEE. CDR3 size: 15 residues. The CDR3 DNA sequence: TGTGCCAGCAGCTTGATCGACAGGGTTAGTCAGCCCCAGCATTTT. It codes for CASSLIDRVSQPQHF. Supplemented by reference TRBV5-8 and TRBJ1-5, the full variable domain reads EAGVTQSPTHLIKTRGQQATLRCSPISGHTSVYWYQQALGLGLQFLLWYDEGEERNRGNFPPRFSGRQFPNYSSELNVNALELEDSALYLCASSLIDRVSQPQHFGDGTRLSIL.

The chain couples TRBV5-4 to TRBJ2-5; 7 bases fit TRBD2. The CDR3 spans 15 residues. CDR1 and CDR2 from the germline V gene are SGHNT and YYREEE (reference sequence). The V segment lost 5 bases and the J segment 4 bases; nucleotides outside the gene matches: 11. CDR3 region: CASRSGRETRETQYF. CDR3 nucleotide sequence: TGTGCCAGCAGAAGCGGGCGGGAGACGCGAGAGACCCAGTACTTC.

The chain links TRBV15 to TRBJ2-7, with 7 bases lining up with TRBD2. This CDR3 is 14 amino acids long. Germline CDR1 LNHNV, CDR2 YYDKDF (reference sequence). With 0 bases clipped from V and 7 bases from J, the junction kept 6 bases outside the gene matches. The CDR3 here is CATSRDRGVREQYF. As DNA, the CDR3 is TGTGCCACCAGCAGAGATCGGGGGGTGCGGGAGCAGTACTTC.

The chain uses TRBV19 and TRBJ2-3; 8 bases map to TRBD2. V was pared by 8 bases and J by 4 bases, with 14 bases of the junction left unmatched. Per germline, CDR1 LNHDA and CDR2 SQIVND (reference sequence). The CDR3 has 16 residues. CDR3 amino acids: CASHSLGGGTPDTQYF. The DNA for the CDR3 is TGTGCCAGTCACTCACTAGGCGGGGGGACTCCAGATACGCAGTATTTT. Together with reference TRBV19 and TRBJ2-3, the CDR3 gives the full variable domain: DGGITQSPKYLFRKEGQNVTLSCEQNLNHDAMYWYRQDPGQGLRLIYYSQIVNDFQKGDIAEGYSVSREKKESFPLTVTSAQKNPTAFYLCASHSLGGGTPDTQYFGPGTRLTVL.

V gene TRBV28 combines with J gene TRBJ2-5; D is possibly TRBD2 (7 bases). From germline, CDR1 is MDHEN and CDR2 SYDVKM. The V end lost 8 bases, the J end lost 5 bases, and 15 bases lay between the germline ends. CDR3 size: 13 residues. The CDR3 reads CASRVGGLETQYF. DNA of the CDR3: TGTGCCAGCCGAGTCGGGGGGCTGGAGACCCAGTACTTC.

The J gene is TRBJ2-7, the V gene TRBV6-6; TRBD1 is a possible D gene (6 bases). Germline V gene data show CDR1 as MNHNY and CDR2 as SVGAGI (reference sequence). The germline V and J ends were trimmed by 7 bases and 2 bases, with 15 bases remaining between them. The CDR3 loop spans 14 amino acids. In DNA form, the CDR3 reads TGTGCCAGCACCCAATTCAGGGGCCCCTACGAGCAGTACTTC. Its translation: CASTQFRGPYEQYF.

This clonotype was found a few times. This chain connects TRBV6-5 to TRBJ1-1; weak D call: TRBD1 (5 bases). The CDR3 has 13 residues. Germline CDR1 and CDR2: MNHEY and SVGAGI. V lost 1 base to trimming and J lost 7 bases, with 10 bases between them. The CDR3 sequence is CASSYFERGEAFF. The CDR3 DNA follows: TGTGCCAGCAGTTACTTCGAAAGGGGTGAAGCTTTCTTT.

This clonotype was seen a few times. The chain combines TRBV20-1 with TRBJ2-3; 8 bases align to TRBD2. The length of the CDR3 is 15 residues. Germline CDR1 and CDR2: DFQATT and SNEGSKA (reference sequence). V lost 6 bases, J lost 5 bases, and 13 bases stayed unmatched. The CDR3 DNA reads as TGCAGTGCAAGGACTAGCTATTGGGTGGTAGATACGCAGTATTTT. Translation gives CSARTSYWVVDTQYF.